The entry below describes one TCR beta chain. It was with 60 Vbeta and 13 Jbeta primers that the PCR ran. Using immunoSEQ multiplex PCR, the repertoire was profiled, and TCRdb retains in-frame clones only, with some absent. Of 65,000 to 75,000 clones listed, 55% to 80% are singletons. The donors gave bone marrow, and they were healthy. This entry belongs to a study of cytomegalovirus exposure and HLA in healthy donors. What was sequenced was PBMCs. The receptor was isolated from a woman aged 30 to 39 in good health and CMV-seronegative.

CDR3 bases: TGTGCCTGGAGTGTAAGCACGTCCTACGAGCAGTACTTC. Translated: CAWSVSTSYEQYF. V and J are TRBV30 and TRBJ2-7, with D unresolved. Germline V gene sequence: CDR1 GTSNPN, CDR2 SVGIG (reference sequence). With 0 bases removed from V and 1 base from J, the gap between germline ends came to 7 bases. The CDR3 has 13 residues.